This TCR beta chain was captured by sequencing in a study of Ad26.COV2.S vaccination and SARS-CoV-2 variants. Background on the study: The donor belonged to the COV1001 Ad26.COV2.S trial arm. Administration of Ad26.COV2.S was intramuscular, either once or twice 56 days apart. Study results and limitations: Placebo recipients showed lower spike-specific TCR breadth than vaccinees.

The CDR3 has 16 amino acids. Germline CDR1 is SSHAT and CDR2 is FNYEAQ (reference sequence). To note about this clone: Its target is not known. At one end the junction does not follow the germline gene, possibly because of a read error.

Noted treatment: about 20 received Ad26.COV2.S at low or high dose, single or two shots; about 5 received placebo; per-sample allocation not given. After the first vaccine or placebo injection, samples were drawn on day 63. Cohort 1b enrolled adults aged 18-55 years in Boston. Generated by immunoSEQ multiplex PCR, the TCRdb table keeps only in-frame clones and is missing some. Found here are 380,000 or so clones, roughly 90% of them singletons; the top ten hold around 6.1%. The sequence came from a person aged 18-65 years who received the Ad26.COV2.S COVID-19 vaccine or a placebo. V usage is TRBV7-7 and J usage is TRBJ2-2, with TRBD2 matching 8 bases. The sequenced sample was peripheral blood, obtained in a trial of Ad26.COV2.S vaccine versus placebo. DNA for the CDR3: TGTGCTAGCAGCTCGACTAGCGTGACGAACACCGGGGAGCTGTTTTTT. It is translated as CASSSTSVTNTGELFF.